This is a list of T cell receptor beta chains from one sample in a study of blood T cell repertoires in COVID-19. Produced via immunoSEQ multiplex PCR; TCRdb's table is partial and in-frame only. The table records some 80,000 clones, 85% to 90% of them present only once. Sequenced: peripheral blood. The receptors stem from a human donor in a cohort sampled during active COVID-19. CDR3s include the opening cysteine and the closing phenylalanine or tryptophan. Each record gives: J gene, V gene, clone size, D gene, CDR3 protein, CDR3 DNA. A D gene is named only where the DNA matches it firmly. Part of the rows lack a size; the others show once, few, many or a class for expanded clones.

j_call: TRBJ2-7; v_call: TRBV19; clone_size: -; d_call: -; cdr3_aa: CASSIARDSYEQYF; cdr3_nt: TGTGCCAGTAGTATAGCTCGGGACTCCTACGAGCAGTACTTC
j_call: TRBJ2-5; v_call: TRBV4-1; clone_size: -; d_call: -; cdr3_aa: CASSQRTAQETQYF; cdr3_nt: TGCGCCAGCAGCCAAAGGACAGCGCAAGAGACCCAGTACTTC
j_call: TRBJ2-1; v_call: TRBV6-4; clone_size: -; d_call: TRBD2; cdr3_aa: CASSGGPGTSFNEQFF; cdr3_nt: TGTGCCAGCAGTGGGGGCCCCGGGACTAGCTTCAATGAGCAGTTCTTC
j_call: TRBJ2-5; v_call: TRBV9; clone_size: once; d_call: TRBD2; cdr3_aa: CASSPPSGGADQYF; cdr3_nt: TGTGCCAGCAGCCCTCCTAGCGGGGGGGCGGATCAGTACTTC
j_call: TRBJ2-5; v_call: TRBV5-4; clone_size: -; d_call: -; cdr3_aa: CASSVRRAGQETQYF; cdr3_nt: TGTGCCAGCAGCGTCCGACGGGCGGGCCAAGAGACCCAGTACTTC
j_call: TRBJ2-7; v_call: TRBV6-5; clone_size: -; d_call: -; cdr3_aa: CASSYAAGNSYEQYF; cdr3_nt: TGTGCCAGCAGTTACGCGGCAGGGAATTCGTACGAGCAGTACTTC
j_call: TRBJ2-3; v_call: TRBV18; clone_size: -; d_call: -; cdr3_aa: CASSPRQGTDTQYF; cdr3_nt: TGTGCCAGCTCACCAAGACAGGGCACAGATACGCAGTATTTT
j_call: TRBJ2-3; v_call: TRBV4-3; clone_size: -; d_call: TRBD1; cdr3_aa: CASSQGWTGGLADTQYF; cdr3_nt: TGCGCCAGCAGCCAAGGATGGACAGGGGGTCTCGCAGATACGCAGTATTTT
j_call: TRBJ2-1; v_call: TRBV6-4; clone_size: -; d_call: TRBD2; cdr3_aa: CASSEIAGGHNEQFF; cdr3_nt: TGTGCCAGCAGTGAAATAGCGGGAGGGCACAATGAGCAGTTCTTC
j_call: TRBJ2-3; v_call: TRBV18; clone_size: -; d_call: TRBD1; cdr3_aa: CASSKGTGTDTQYF; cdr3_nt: TGTGCCAGCTCAAAAGGGACAGGCACAGATACGCAGTATTTT
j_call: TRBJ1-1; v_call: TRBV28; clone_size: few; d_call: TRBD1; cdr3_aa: CASSSGTGPNTEAFF; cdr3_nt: TGTGCCAGCAGTTCCGGGACAGGACCCAACACTGAAGCTTTCTTT
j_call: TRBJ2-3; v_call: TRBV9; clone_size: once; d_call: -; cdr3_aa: CASSVAGITDTQYF; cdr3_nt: TGTGCCAGCAGCGTAGCGGGGATCACAGATACGCAGTATTTT
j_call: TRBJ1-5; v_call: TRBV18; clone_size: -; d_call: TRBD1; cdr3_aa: CASSPLPGGLAGGNQPQHF; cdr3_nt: TGTGCCAGCTCACCACTTCCAGGGGGGTTGGCTGGCGGCAATCAGCCCCAGCATTTT
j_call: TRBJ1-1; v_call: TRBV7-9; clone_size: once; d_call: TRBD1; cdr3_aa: CASSLAQGADTEAFF; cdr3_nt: TGTGCCAGCAGCTTAGCACAGGGGGCGGACACTGAAGCTTTCTTT
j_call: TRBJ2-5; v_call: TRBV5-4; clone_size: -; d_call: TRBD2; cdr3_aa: CASSRDIIAGGGETQYF; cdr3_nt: TGTGCCAGCAGCCGAGATATAATAGCGGGGGGTGGAGAGACCCAGTACTTC
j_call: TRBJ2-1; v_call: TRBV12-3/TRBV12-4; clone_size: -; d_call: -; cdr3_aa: CASSLRRTNEQFF; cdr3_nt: TGTGCCAGCAGTTTACGACGGACAAATGAGCAGTTCTTC
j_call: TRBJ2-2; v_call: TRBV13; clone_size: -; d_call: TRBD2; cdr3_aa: CASSLGLADTGELFF; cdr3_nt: TGTGCCAGCAGCTTAGGACTAGCGGACACCGGGGAGCTGTTTTTT
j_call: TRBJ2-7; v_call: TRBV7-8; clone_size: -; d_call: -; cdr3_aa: CASSPKYEQYF; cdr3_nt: TGTGCCAGCAGCCCAAAATACGAGCAGTACTTC
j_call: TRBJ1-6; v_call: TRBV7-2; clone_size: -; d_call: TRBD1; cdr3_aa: CASSLLRTGIFYNSPLHF; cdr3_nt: TGTGCCAGCAGCTTGCTTAGGACAGGAATCTTTTATAATTCACCCCTCCACTTT
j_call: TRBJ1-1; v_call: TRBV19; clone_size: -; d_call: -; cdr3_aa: CASSVVGGAVTEAFF; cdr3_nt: TGTGCCAGTAGTGTCGTAGGGGGGGCGGTCACTGAAGCTTTCTTT
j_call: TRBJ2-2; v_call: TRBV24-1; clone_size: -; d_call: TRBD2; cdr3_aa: CATSDLQGTSGTNTGELFF; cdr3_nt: TGTGCCACCAGTGATTTGCAGGGGACTAGCGGGACCAACACCGGGGAGCTGTTTTTT
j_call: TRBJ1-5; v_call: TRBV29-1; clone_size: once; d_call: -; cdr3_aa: CSALGANQPQHF; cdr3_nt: TGCAGCGCGCTCGGTGCCAATCAGCCCCAGCATTTT
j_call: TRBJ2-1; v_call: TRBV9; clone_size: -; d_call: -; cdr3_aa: CASSVSPGGNEQFF; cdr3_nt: TGTGCCAGCAGCGTTTCCCCCGGCGGCAATGAGCAGTTCTTC
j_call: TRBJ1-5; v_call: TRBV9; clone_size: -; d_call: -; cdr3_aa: CASSAGGGVRQPQHF; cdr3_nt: TGTGCCAGCAGCGCGGGGGGAGGGGTGAGGCAGCCCCAGCATTTT
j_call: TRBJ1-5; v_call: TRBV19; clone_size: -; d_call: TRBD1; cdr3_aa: CASRETGGAYSNQPQHF; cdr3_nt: TGTGCCAGTAGGGAGACAGGGGGCGCCTATAGCAATCAGCCCCAGCATTTT
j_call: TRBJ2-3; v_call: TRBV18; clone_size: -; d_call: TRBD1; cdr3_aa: CASSGRGTGTDTQYF; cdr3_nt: TGTGCCAGCTCAGGTAGAGGGACAGGCACAGATACGCAGTATTTT
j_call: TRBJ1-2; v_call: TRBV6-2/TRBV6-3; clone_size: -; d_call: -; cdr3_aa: CASSYTEQGGGYGYTF; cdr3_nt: TGTGCCAGCAGTTATACGGAACAGGGCGGCGGATATGGCTACACCTTC
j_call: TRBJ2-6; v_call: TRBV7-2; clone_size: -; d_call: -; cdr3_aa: CASSLAASGTGANVLTF; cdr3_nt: TGTGCCAGCAGCTTAGCGGCTTCAGGGACAGGGGCCAACGTCCTGACTTTC
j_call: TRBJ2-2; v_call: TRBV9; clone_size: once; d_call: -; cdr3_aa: CASSGAWNTGELFF; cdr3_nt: TGTGCCAGCAGCGGGGCCTGGAACACCGGGGAGCTGTTTTTT
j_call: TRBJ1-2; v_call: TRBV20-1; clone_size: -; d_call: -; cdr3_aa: CSASTGTTLNYGYTF; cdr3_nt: TGCAGTGCTAGTACCGGGACTACTCTTAACTATGGCTACACCTTC
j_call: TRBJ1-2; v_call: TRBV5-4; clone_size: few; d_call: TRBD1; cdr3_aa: CASSRDRNYGYTF; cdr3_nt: TGTGCCAGCAGCCGGGACAGGAACTATGGCTACACCTTC
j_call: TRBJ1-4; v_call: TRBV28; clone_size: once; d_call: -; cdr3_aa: CAIKSGVGKLFF; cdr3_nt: TGTGCCATCAAGTCGGGGGTCGGAAAACTGTTTTTT
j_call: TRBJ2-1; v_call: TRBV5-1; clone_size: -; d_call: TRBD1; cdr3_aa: CASSLMGQTQAEQFF; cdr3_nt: TGCGCCAGCAGCCTCATGGGACAGACACAGGCTGAGCAGTTCTTC
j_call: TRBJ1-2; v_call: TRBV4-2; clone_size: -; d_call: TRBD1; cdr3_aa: CASSQIPGTGEVYGYTF; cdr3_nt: TGTGCCAGCAGCCAAATCCCCGGGACAGGGGAGGTATATGGCTACACCTTC
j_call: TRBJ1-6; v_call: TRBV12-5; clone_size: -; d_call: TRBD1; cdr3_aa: CASGGGTGGEAPHF; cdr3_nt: TGTGCTAGTGGTGGGGGGACAGGGGGCGAGGCGCCCCACTTT